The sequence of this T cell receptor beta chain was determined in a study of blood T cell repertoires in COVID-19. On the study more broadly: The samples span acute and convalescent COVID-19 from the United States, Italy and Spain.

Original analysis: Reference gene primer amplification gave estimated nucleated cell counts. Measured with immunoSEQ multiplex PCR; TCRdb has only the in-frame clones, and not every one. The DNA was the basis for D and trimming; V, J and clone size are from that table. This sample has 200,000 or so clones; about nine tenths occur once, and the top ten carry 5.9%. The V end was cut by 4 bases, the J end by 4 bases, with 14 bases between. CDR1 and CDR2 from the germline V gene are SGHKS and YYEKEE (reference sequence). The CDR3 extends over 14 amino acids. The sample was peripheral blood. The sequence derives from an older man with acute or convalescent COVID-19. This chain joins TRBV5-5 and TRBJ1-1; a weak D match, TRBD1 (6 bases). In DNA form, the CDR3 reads TGTGCCAGCAGCGCTGAGGGGGGGACCACTGAAGCTTTCTTT. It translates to CASSAEGGTTEAFF.